This TCR beta chain was recorded in a study of blood T cell repertoires in COVID-19. For the study at large: The United States, Italy and Spain provided the acute and convalescent COVID-19 samples.

Participant ages covered about 18 to 100 years across approximately 25 US areas. It was within 2 weeks before study entry that exposed participants met a COVID-19 case. Original analysis: Reference gene primer amplification gave nucleated cell count estimates. The table came from immunoSEQ multiplex PCR; TCRdb's copy has only in-frame clones and leaves some out. D and trimming come from the DNA, and the V and J calls and clone size come from that table. The sample holds 350,000 or so clones, about nine tenths seen once. CDR1 is DFQATT and CDR2 is SNEGSKA in the germline V gene (reference sequence). V lost 3 bases and J lost 2; bases outside the gene matches: 5. CDR3 length: 14 amino acids.

This TCR derives from a woman aged 25 to 39 who had been exposed to COVID-19. Sequencing was done on a sample of PBMCs or T cells enriched from blood (not recorded which). The J gene is TRBJ2-3, the V gene TRBV20-1, with TRBD1 matching 7 bases. The CDR3 DNA reads as TGCAGTGCTAGTAGGACAGGCCTCACAGATACGCAGTATTTT. Its translation: CSASRTGLTDTQYF.